The T cell receptor beta chain under discussion was sequenced for a study of monozygotic twins with inflammatory bowel disease. Whole-study results and caveats: Repertoire similarity was not found to differ between concordant and discordant twins, possibly from limited power.

Germline V gene lookup returns CDR1 LNHNV and CDR2 YYDKDF (reference sequence). The CDR3 runs to 13 residues. A note on this clonotype: Antigen specificity is unknown.

Eight separate reactions for every sample produced the cDNA. UMIs that had a 6-nucleotide sample barcode were put in using template switching. PCR of TCRalpha and TCRbeta cDNA was nested, with two rounds of 16 and 9 cycles. With the 5' RACE reads reprocessed, TCRdb shows one record per CDR3 protein and no DNA. The table for this sample gives 150,000 to 200,000 distinct CDR3 sequences. The clonotype was recovered from a human donor with ulcerative colitis or Crohn's disease, or a healthy co-twin of an affected twin (not recorded which). Sequencing input: blood. This chain links TRBV15 with TRBJ2-5; without DNA, the TCRdb call of TRBD1 cannot be checked. CDR3 sequence reads: CATRSGETETQYF.